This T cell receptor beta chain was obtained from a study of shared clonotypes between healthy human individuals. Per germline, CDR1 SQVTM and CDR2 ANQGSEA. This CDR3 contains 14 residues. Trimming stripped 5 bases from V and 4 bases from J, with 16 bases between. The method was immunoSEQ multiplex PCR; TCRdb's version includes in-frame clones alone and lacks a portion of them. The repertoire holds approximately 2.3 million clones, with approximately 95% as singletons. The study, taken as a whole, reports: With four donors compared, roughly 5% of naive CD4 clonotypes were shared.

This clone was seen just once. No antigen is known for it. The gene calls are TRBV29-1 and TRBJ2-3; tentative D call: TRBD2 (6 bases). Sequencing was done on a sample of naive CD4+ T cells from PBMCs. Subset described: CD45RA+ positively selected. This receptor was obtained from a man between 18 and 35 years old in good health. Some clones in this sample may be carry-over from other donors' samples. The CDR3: CSVLGPGGSDTQYF. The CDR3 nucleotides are TGCAGCGTTTTAGGACCCGGGGGATCAGATACGCAGTATTTT.